A single sample gave rise to the 13 T cell receptor beta chains below, sequenced in a study of T cell changes during pregnancy in multiple sclerosis. This table comes from immunoSEQ multiplex PCR, and its TCRdb copy is limited to in-frame clones, with some not included. The table shows approximately 48,000 clones, with more than 75% occurring only once. The input for sequencing was CD8+ T cells from peripheral blood mononuclear cells, taken before pregnancy. These receptors all come from a female donor with multiple sclerosis, enrolled in a pregnancy study.

The table lists this clone with a count of one. The chain uses TRBV9 and TRBJ1-5; the D is unclear. CDR3 length: 15 residues. Germline CDR1 is SGDLS and CDR2 is YYNGEE. Deletions cut 3 bases from V and 1 base from J, with 11 bases between. The chain's CDR3 is CASSEGGGSNQPQHF. The DNA of the CDR3 is TGTGCCAGCAGCGAGGGTGGCGGGAGCAATCAGCCCCAGCATTTT.

The V call is TRBV5-1, the J call TRBJ2-1; 11 nucleotides match TRBD1. The V gene end was trimmed by 3 bases and the J gene end by 7 bases; junction bases not matched to a gene: 6. The CDR3 spans 15 residues. In germline, CDR1 is SGHRS, CDR2 YFSETQ. The CDR3 sequence is CASSWGQGETNEQFF. In DNA, the CDR3 is TGCGCCAGCAGCTGGGGACAGGGGGAGACGAATGAGCAGTTCTTC.

The chain carries TRBV6-4 and TRBJ2-2; 9 bases are shared with TRBD2. The CDR3 runs 16 residues. Germline values: CDR1 MRHNA, CDR2 SNTAGT. Trimming removed 2 bases from V and 6 bases from J; junction bases left unmatched: 7. CDR3 amino acids: CASSDTTSGVSGELFF. CDR3 sequence (DNA): TGTGCCAGCAGTGACACGACTAGCGGAGTGTCCGGGGAGCTGTTTTTT.

The V call is TRBV7-3, the J call TRBJ2-7, with 8 bases matching TRBD2. The CDR3 loop spans 20 amino acids. Germline V gene lookup returns CDR1 SGHTA and CDR2 FQGTGA. The ends lost 4 bases at V and 0 bases at J; junction bases unmatched: 20. CDR3 nucleotides: TGTGCCAGCAGCTCGTACGGGGGGGCACGGGGCGTAGGGGGCTCCTACGAGCAGTACTTC. Its translation is CASSSYGGARGVGGSYEQYF. Full variable domain (missing parts from reference TRBV7-3 and TRBJ2-7): GAGVSQTPSNKVTEKGKYVELRCDPISGHTALYWYRQSLGQGPEFLIYFQGTGAADDSGLPNDRFFAVRPEGSVSTLKIQRTERGDSAVYLCASSSYGGARGVGGSYEQYFGPGTRLTVT.

A single count supports this clone. This chain uses TRBV6-5 with TRBJ1-1, with 10 bases aligning to TRBD1. The germline V gene encodes CDR1 MNHEY and CDR2 SVGAGI. This CDR3 is built from 14 residues. The V segment lost 4 bases and the J segment 3 bases; nucleotides outside the gene matches: 2. The chain's CDR3 is CASSFDRGHTEAFF. The CDR3 bases are TGTGCCAGCAGTTTCGACAGGGGGCACACTGAAGCTTTCTTT.

This chain joins TRBV7-9 and TRBJ2-5; D is unresolved. The CDR3 consists of 15 residues. Trimming took 6 bases from V and 4 from J, leaving 18 bases between them. From germline, CDR1 is SEHNR and CDR2 FQNEAQ (reference sequence). The CDR3 region has the DNA TGTGCCAGCAGTCCTAGTTGGCAAAGTGTAGAGACCCAGTACTTC. Translation gives CASSPSWQSVETQYF.

This clone was picked up a small number of times. The V gene is TRBV4-2, the J gene TRBJ1-4, with D unclear. V lost 2 bases to trimming and J lost 10 bases, with 11 bases between them. This CDR3 region has 13 residues. The germline V gene encodes CDR1 LGHNA and CDR2 YNFKEQ. CDR3 in DNA: TGTGCCAGCAGCCAACCGAATGGGAGAAAACTGTTTTTT. Amino acid sequence: CASSQPNGRKLFF.

The J gene is TRBJ1-4, the V gene TRBV5-6; unclear D gene. Germline-derived CDR1 and CDR2 are SGHDT and YYEEEE. The V gene lost 3 bases and the J gene lost 5 bases, with 2 bases spanning the gap. There are 11 residues in the CDR3. CDR3 DNA sequence: TGTGCCAGCAGCTCAAATGAAAAACTGTTTTTT. Protein: CASSSNEKLFF.

The chain links TRBV11-2 to TRBJ2-7; 11 nucleotides agree with TRBD2. Germline V gene lookup returns CDR1 SGHAT and CDR2 FQNNGV. J lost 5 bases, V lost 5 bases, and 5 bases had no gene match. The CDR3 is 14 amino acids. CDR3 residues: CASSALAGGDEQYF. In DNA, the CDR3 is TGTGCCAGCAGCGCTCTAGCGGGGGGCGACGAGCAGTACTTC.

The DNA of the CDR3 is TGTGCCAGCAGATTGGAACGTGGACTAGCGGGGGGGCAAGGGCGGCAAGAGACCCAGTACTTC. Protein product: CASRLERGLAGGQGRQETQYF. The chain has TRBV13 and TRBJ2-5; 15 nucleotides line up with TRBD2. Germline V gene data show CDR1 as PRHDT and CDR2 as FYEKMQ (reference sequence). J lost 2 bases, V lost 6 bases, and 19 bases had no gene match. This CDR3 contains 21 residues.

The V gene is TRBV4-3, the J gene TRBJ2-3; 7 nucleotides agree with TRBD2. Germline trimming cut 1 base from V and 5 bases from J; bases unmatched to any gene: 6. The germline V gene has CDR1 LGHNA and CDR2 YSLEER. The CDR3 sequence is 15 residues long. The CDR3 bases are TGCGCCAGCAGCCAAGGTATAGGGAGGGGAGATACGCAGTATTTT. Translated: CASSQGIGRGDTQYF.

The chain combines TRBV4-1 with TRBJ1-4; 8 positions agree with TRBD1. The germline gives CDR1 MGHRA, CDR2 YSYEKL. V was clipped by 0 bases and J by 7 bases; unmatched bases: 7. This CDR3 contains 16 residues. In DNA form, the CDR3 reads TGCGCCAGCAGCCAAGAAGGGGAGGGACAGGCTGAAAAACTGTTTTTT. This codes for CASSQEGEGQAEKLFF.

This chain uses TRBV7-6 with TRBJ2-1, with 12 bases identical to TRBD2. Germline CDR1 SGHVS, CDR2 FNYEAQ. The CDR3 extends over 13 amino acids. J was trimmed by 16 bases and V by 5 bases; bases with no gene match: 9. CDR3 region: CASSSASGGAFFF. In DNA, the CDR3 is TGTGCCAGCAGCAGCGCTAGCGGGGGGGCTTTTTTCTTC.